The clone carrying this TCR beta chain was seen just once. The data were obtained in a study of blood T cell repertoires in COVID-19. Study in general: Sites across the United States, Italy and Spain contributed samples from acute and convalescent COVID-19. The analysed material was cDNA or gDNA that came from T cells, B-cell-depleted T cells, or PBMCs.

The length of the CDR3 is 13 residues. Germline-derived CDR1 and CDR2 are MNHEY and SVGAGI. Between the trimmed V and J ends, which lost 7 bases and 0 bases, there was a span of 7 bases. Participants, about 18 to 90 years old, spanned under 25 US areas. Cohorts were assigned according to the clinical history that participants reported. TCRdb's copy holds only in-frame clones and misses some; the assay was immunoSEQ multiplex PCR. The sample yields 300,000 to 350,000 clones, approximately 86% seen once. Sequencing was carried out using PBMCs or T cells enriched from blood (not recorded which). The receptor comes from a woman between 18 and 30 years old who had recovered from COVID-19. The chain combines TRBV6-5 with TRBJ1-5; D unclear. DNA of the CDR3: TGTGCCAGCATCCAGAATAGCAATCAGCCCCAGCATTTT. Translation: CASIQNSNQPQHF.